This T cell receptor beta chain was profiled in a study of shared clonotypes between healthy human individuals. This table comes from immunoSEQ multiplex PCR, and its TCRdb copy is limited to in-frame clones, with some not included. The table lists 950,000 to 1,300,000 clones, 65% to 75% of them singletons, with over 1.3% in the top ten. Trimming cost V 7 bases and J 5 bases, with 14 bases left between them. In germline, CDR1 is SNHLY, CDR2 FYNNEI. CDR3 length: 14 amino acids. The chain combines TRBV2 with TRBJ1-4; D unresolved. The TCR sequence derives from a man younger than 30 in good health. Source material: memory CD4+ T cells sorted from blood. As to subset: CD45RA-negative fraction. CDR3: CASTDLTGNEKLFF. The CDR3 DNA sequence: TGTGCCAGCACGGATCTCACCGGCAATGAAAAACTGTTTTTT.